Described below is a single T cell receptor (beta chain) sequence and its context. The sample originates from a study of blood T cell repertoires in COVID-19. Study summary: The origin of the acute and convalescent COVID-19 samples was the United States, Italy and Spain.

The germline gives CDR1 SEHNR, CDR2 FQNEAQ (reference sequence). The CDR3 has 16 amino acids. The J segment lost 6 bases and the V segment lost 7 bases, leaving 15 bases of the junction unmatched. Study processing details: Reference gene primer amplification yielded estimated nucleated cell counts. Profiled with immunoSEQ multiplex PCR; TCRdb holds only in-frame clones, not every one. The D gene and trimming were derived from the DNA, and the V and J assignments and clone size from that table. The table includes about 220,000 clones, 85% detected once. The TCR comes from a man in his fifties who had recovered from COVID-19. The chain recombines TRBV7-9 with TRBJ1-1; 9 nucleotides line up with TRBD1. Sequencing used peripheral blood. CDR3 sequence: CASIPRGDRDRSEAFF. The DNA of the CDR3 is TGTGCCAGCATCCCCAGGGGGGACAGGGACCGATCTGAAGCTTTCTTT.